Below, one T cell receptor (beta chain) is given with its context. Its antigen is unidentified. This record belongs to a study of cytomegalovirus exposure and HLA in healthy donors. Whole-study findings and limits: Productive rates of about 87% or about 30% were seen for most TCR beta V segments in an earlier analysis. The study put 150 or so TCR beta chains on its list as cytomegalovirus-associated. There were several of the most significant clusters that appeared linked to common viral pathogens in a later analysis.

The PCR made use of 60 Vbeta and 13 Jbeta primers. Repertoires were generated with immunoSEQ multiplex PCR, while TCRdb's copy carries only in-frame clones and drops some. The repertoire has roughly 96,000 clones, roughly 79% of them found once; the top ten carry about 14%. The germline V gene has CDR1 SEHNR and CDR2 FQNEAQ (reference sequence). There are 15 residues in the CDR3. V shed 5 bases and J shed 5 bases, with 18 bases lying between them. V usage is TRBV7-9 and J usage is TRBJ1-2; the D gene is possibly TRBD1 (6 bases). Sample: PBMCs. The source of this sequence is a woman in her seventies in good health and CMV-seropositive. This chain's CDR3 is CASSRSSDGQYGYTF. DNA for the CDR3: TGTGCCAGCAGCCGTTCGTCGGACGGACAGTATGGCTACACCTTC. The whole variable domain, remainder taken from reference TRBV7-9 and TRBJ1-2, is DTGVSQNPRHKITKRGQNVTFRCDPISEHNRLYWYRQTLGQGPEFLTYFQNEAQLEKSRLLSDRFSAERPKGSFSTLEIQRTEQGDSAMYLCASSRSSDGQYGYTFGSGTRLTVV.